Below are 2 T cell receptor beta chains sequenced from a single sample in a study of vaccination effects on CD4 cells after COVID-19. The method was immunoSEQ multiplex PCR; TCRdb's version includes in-frame clones alone and lacks a portion of them. The sample has fewer than 75,000 clones, about 81% seen once. When less than 11 days of culture had elapsed, CD4+ T cells were isolated. Participants received two doses of either the BNT162b2 or mRNA-1273 vaccine. No antigen has been assigned to these receptors. Sequences were derived from CD4+ T cells from PBMCs cultured without peptide, sampled after COVID-19 vaccination. The receptors were gathered from a human donor who received a COVID-19 vaccine.

The chain is built from TRBV15 and TRBJ1-2; D not certain. The CDR3 spans 14 residues. Germline CDR1 and CDR2: LNHNV and YYDKDF (reference sequence). Trimming cost V 0 bases and J 4 bases, with 9 bases left between them. Here the CDR3 DNA reads TGTGCCACCAGCAGAGAGGTGACAACCTATGGCTACACCTTC. Encoded protein: CATSREVTTYGYTF.

V gene TRBV29-1 combines with J gene TRBJ1-1; perhaps TRBD1 as D (6 bases). The V end was cut by 6 bases, the J end by 0 bases, with 14 bases between. This CDR3 is 14 amino acids long. Per germline, CDR1 SQVTM and CDR2 ANQGSEA. As DNA, the CDR3 is TGCAGCGTGCGGACAGCCGTTTTGAACACTGAAGCTTTCTTT. Translated: CSVRTAVLNTEAFF.